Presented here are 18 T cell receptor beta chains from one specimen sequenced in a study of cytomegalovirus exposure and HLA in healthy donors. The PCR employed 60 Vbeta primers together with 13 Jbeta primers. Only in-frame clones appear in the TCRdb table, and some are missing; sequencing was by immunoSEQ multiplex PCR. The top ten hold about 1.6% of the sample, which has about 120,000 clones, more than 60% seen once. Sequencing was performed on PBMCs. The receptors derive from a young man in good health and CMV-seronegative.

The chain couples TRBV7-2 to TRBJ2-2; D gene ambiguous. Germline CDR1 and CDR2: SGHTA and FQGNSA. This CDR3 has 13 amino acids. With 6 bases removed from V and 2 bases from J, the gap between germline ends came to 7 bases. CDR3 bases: TGTGCCAGCAGTCTCCCTAACACCGGGGAGCTGTTTTTT. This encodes CASSLPNTGELFF.

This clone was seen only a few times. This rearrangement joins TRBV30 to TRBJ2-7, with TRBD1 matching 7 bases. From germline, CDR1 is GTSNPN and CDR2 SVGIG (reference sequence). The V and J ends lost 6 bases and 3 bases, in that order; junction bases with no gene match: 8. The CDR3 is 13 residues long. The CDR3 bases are TGTGCCTGCGGGGCCAGGGGGAACTACGAGCAGTACTTC. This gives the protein CACGARGNYEQYF.

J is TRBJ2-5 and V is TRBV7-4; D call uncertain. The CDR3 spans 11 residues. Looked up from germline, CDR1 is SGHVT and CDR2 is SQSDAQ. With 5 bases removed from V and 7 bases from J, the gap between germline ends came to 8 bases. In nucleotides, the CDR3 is TGTGCCAGCAGCCTCCCGGGGACCCAGTACTTC. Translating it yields CASSLPGTQYF.

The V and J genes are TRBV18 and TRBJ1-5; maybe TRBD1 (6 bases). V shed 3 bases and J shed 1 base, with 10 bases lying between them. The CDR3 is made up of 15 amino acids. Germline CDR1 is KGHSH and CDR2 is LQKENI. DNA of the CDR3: TGTGCCAGCTCACCTTCCCAGGGGAGCAATCAGCCCCAGCATTTT. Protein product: CASSPSQGSNQPQHF.

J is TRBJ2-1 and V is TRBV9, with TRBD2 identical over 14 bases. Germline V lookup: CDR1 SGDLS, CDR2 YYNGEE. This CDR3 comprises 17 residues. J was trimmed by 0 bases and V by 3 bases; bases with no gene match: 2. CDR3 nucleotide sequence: TGTGCCAGCAGCGGGGGGACTAGCGGGAGCTCCTACAATGAGCAGTTCTTC. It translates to CASSGGTSGSSYNEQFF.

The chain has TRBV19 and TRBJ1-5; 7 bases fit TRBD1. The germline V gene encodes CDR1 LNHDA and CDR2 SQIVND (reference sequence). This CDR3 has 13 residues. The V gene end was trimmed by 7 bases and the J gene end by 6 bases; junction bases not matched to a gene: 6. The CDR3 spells CASTDRVLQPQHF. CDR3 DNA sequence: TGTGCCAGTACTGACAGGGTTCTTCAGCCCCAGCATTTT.

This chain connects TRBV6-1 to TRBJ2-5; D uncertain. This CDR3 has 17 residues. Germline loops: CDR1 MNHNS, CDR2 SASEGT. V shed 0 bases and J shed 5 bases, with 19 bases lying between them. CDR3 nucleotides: TGTGCCAGCAGTGAAGCGGCGCGGAACTCGGCGTGGGAGACCCAGTACTTC. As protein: CASSEAARNSAWETQYF.

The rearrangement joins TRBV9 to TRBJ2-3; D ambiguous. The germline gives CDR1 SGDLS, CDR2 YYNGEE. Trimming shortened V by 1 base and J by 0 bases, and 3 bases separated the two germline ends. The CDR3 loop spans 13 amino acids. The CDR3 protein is CASSVSSTDTQYF. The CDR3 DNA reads TGTGCCAGCAGCGTAAGCAGCACAGATACGCAGTATTTT.

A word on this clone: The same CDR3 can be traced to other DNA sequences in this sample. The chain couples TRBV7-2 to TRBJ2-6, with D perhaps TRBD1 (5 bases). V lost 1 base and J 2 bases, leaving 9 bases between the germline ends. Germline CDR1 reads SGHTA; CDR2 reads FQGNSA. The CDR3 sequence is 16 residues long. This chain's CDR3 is CASSLGPRAGANVLTF. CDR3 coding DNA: TGTGCCAGCAGCTTAGGGCCCAGGGCTGGGGCCAACGTCCTGACTTTC.

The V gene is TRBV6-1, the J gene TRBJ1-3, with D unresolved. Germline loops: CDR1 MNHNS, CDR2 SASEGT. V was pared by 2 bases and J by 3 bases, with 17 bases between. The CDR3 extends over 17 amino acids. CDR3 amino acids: CASSESPQTGGGNTIYF. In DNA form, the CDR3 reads TGTGCCAGCAGTGAATCACCGCAAACGGGAGGTGGAAACACCATATATTTT.

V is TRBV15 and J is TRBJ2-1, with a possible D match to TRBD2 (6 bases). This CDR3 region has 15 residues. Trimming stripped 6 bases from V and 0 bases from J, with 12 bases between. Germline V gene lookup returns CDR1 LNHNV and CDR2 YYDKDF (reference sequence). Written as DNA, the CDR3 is TGTGCCACCAGAGGGGTGGAGGGCTCCTACAATGAGCAGTTCTTC. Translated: CATRGVEGSYNEQFF.

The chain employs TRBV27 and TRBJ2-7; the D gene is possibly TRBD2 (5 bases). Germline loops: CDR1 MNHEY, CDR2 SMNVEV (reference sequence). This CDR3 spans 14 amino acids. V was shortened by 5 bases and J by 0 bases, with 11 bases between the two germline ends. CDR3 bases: TGTGCCAGCAGTCCGGAGGAGTTCTCCTACGAGCAGTACTTC. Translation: CASSPEEFSYEQYF.

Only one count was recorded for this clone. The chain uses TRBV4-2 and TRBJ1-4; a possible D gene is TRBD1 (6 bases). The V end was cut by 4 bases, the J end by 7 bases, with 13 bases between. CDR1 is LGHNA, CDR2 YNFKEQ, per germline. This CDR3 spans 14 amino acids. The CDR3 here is CASSREGVREKLFF. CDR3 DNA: TGTGCCAGCAGCCGGGAGGGGGTACGTGAAAAACTGTTTTTT.

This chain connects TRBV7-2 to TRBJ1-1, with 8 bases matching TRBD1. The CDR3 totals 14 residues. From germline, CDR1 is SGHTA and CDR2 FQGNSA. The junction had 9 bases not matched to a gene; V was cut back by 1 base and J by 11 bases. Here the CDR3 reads CASSLGDRGVGAFF. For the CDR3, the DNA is TGTGCCAGCAGCTTAGGCGACAGGGGTGTTGGGGCTTTCTTT.

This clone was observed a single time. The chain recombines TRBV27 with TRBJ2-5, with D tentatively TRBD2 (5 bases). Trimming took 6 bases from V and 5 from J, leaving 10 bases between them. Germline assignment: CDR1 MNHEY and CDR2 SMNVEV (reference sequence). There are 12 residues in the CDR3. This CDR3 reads CASRNWRETQYF. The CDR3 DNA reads TGTGCCAGCAGGAACTGGAGGGAGACCCAGTACTTC.

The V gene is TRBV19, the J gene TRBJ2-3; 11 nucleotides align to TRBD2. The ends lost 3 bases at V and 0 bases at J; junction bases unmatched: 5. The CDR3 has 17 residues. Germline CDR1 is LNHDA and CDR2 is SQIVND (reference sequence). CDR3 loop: CASSIPRTSGSTDTQYF. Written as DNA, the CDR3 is TGTGCCAGTAGTATTCCCAGGACTAGCGGGAGCACAGATACGCAGTATTTT.

In nucleotides, the CDR3 is TGCAGCGCCGAGGGACTAGCGGGCTACAATGAGCAGTTCTTC. Residues: CSAEGLAGYNEQFF. This chain connects TRBV29-1 to TRBJ2-1; 12 nucleotides agree with TRBD2. This CDR3 has 14 residues. With V trimmed by 7 bases and J by 3 bases, 4 bases remained unmatched. The germline gives CDR1 SQVTM, CDR2 ANQGSEA.

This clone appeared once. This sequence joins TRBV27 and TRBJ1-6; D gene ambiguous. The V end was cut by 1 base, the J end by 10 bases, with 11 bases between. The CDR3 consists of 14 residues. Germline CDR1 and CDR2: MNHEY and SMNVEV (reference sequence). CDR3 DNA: TGTGCCAGCAGTTTATTAACACAAATGTCACCCCTCCACTTT. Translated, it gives CASSLLTQMSPLHF.